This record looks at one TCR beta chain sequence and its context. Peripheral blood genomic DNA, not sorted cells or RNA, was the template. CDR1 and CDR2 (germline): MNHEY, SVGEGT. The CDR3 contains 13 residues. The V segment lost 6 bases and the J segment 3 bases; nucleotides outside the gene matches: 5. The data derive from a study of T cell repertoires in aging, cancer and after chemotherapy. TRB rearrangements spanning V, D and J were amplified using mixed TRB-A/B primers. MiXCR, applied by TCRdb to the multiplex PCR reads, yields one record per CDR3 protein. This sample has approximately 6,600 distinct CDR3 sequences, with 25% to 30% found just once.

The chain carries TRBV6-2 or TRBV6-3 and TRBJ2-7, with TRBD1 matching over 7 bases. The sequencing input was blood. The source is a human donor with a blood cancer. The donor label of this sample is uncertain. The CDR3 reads CASSLDRDYEQYF. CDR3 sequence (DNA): TGTGCCAGCAGCCTAGACAGGGACTACGAGCAGTACTTC.